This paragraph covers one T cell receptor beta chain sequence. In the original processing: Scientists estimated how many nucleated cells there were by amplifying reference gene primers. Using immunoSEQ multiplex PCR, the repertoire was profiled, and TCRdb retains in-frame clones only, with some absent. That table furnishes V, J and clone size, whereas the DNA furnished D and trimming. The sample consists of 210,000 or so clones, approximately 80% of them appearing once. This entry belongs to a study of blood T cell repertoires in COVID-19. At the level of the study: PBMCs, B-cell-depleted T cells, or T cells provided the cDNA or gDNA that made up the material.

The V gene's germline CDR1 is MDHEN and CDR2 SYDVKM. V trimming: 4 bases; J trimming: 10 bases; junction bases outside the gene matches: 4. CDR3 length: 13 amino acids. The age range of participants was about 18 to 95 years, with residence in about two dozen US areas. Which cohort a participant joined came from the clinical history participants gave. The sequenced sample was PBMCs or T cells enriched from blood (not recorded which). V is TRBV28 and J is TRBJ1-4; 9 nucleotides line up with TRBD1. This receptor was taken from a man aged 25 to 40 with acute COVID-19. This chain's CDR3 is CASSSGQGGKLFF. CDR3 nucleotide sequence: TGTGCCAGCAGTTCGGGACAGGGCGGAAAACTGTTTTTT. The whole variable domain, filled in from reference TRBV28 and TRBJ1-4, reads DVKVTQSSRYLVKRTGEKVFLECVQDMDHENMFWYRQDPGLGLRLIYFSYDVKMKEKGDIPEGYSVSREKKERFSLILESASTNQTSMYLCASSSGQGGKLFFGSGTQLSVL.